This T cell receptor beta chain is drawn from a study of vaccination effects on CD4 cells after COVID-19. Across the study: The researchers cultured approximately 2.1 million PBMC per well with about 10 IU/ml IL-2 and roughly 10 ug/ml peptides. General study findings and limits: Predominantly, the post-vaccine spike-reactive clones of convalescents comprised new vaccine-induced clones. Late post-vaccination, clones induced by infection and those induced by vaccine underwent marked clonal contraction.

The J segment lost 2 bases and the V segment lost 2 bases, leaving 10 bases of the junction unmatched. CDR1 and CDR2 (germline): SGHNT, YYREEE (reference sequence). The CDR3 is made up of 17 amino acids. Comment on this clone: Its matching antigen is unknown.

Once cultured for 10 to 11 days, the cells underwent separation to obtain CD4+ T cells. This individual tested PCR-positive for SARS-CoV-2 infection between March and December 2020. Vaccine administered to participants consisted of two doses of either BNT162b2 or mRNA-1273. Half the medium was swapped for IL-2 medium on days 3 and 7. Data came from immunoSEQ multiplex PCR; TCRdb stores just in-frame clones and leaves some out. The sample includes around 50,000 clones, about 74% of them seen just once. This TCR was recovered from a human donor who had a prior SARS-CoV-2 infection. The sample was CD4+ T cells from PBMCs cultured without peptide, taken after COVID-19 vaccination. The chain carries TRBV5-4 and TRBJ2-7; the match to TRBD2 covers 10 bases. For the CDR3, the DNA is TGTGCCAGCAGCTTCCCGGGTGGAGCGGGAGGGGCCTACGAGCAGTACTTC. It encodes CASSFPGGAGGAYEQYF.